This T cell receptor (beta chain) derives from a study of shared clonotypes between healthy human individuals. The study's findings and limits: Depth was large, yet rarefaction showed that sorted-subset sequencing was incomplete.

Every contributor of samples was a Caucasian grown-up residing in Nashville, Tennessee. The CDR3 covers 12 residues. Trimming left V 3 bases short and J 3 bases short, with 6 bases between. Germline CDR1 and CDR2: MGHDK and SYGVNS. About this clone itself: The target antigen is unknown.

A 200 ng quantity of DNA, around 30,000 T cell genomes, went into the sorted-subset replicate PCRs. In the authors' methods: Quality scores were absent from the junction-only immunoSEQ sequences, so filtering differed. Produced via immunoSEQ multiplex PCR; TCRdb's table is partial and in-frame only. Clonal size and the V and J genes are those of that table, whereas D and trimming came from the DNA. The sample records around 2.1 million clones, around 95% being singletons. This receptor was taken from a man between 18 and 29 years old in good health. The chain joins TRBV25-1 to TRBJ2-7, with D uncertain. Sequencing used naive CD4+ T cells sorted from blood. Subset in this sample: CD45RA+ positively selected. CDR3 amino acids: CASSDPSYEQYF. CDR3 coding DNA: TGTGCCAGCAGTGACCCTAGCTACGAGCAGTACTTC.